This TCR beta chain comes out of a study of T cell responses to AZD1222 COVID-19 vaccine. Study-level findings and limits: CD4 TCRs linked to vaccination spanned spike, dominating at 160-218 and 743-854.

About this clone: Its antigen is as yet unknown.

TCRdb's copy holds only in-frame clones and misses some; the assay was immunoSEQ multiplex PCR. The repertoire holds about 140,000 clones, with about 90% as singletons. This CDR3 is 16 amino acids long. The junction had 13 bases not matched to a gene; V was cut back by 6 bases and J by 0 bases. Germline V lookup: CDR1 SQVTM, CDR2 ANQGSEA. The source of this sequence is an adult who received the AZD1222 COVID-19 vaccine. V gene TRBV29-1 combines with J gene TRBJ2-5, with 7 positions matching TRBD1. This specimen consisted of peripheral blood, obtained 28 days after the second AZD1222 dose. The CDR3 reads CSVADRATWYQETQYF. CDR3 sequence (DNA): TGCAGCGTCGCCGACAGGGCCACTTGGTACCAAGAGACCCAGTACTTC.